Listed below are T cell receptor beta chains from one sample, sequenced in a study of blood T cell repertoires in COVID-19. This table comes from immunoSEQ multiplex PCR, and its TCRdb copy is limited to in-frame clones, with some not included. The sample has some 320,000 clones, roughly 86% seen once. The specimen sequenced was peripheral blood. The receptor set was obtained from a woman in her twenties or thirties with COVID-19, enrolled during active disease. Each CDR3 is given with its conserved first and last residue. Fields, in order: D gene, clone size, V gene, J gene, CDR3 protein, CDR3 DNA. A D gene is named only where the DNA matches it firmly. Clone size is not always given. Where it is, it says once, few, many or a class for expanded clones.

D gene: TRBD1
clone size: once
V gene: TRBV15
J gene: TRBJ1-1
CDR3 protein: CATDYGQGTTEAFF
CDR3 DNA: TGTGCCACCGACTATGGACAGGGGACCACTGAAGCTTTCTTT

D gene: .
clone size: .
V gene: TRBV13
J gene: TRBJ1-2
CDR3 protein: CASYDRGVSYGYTF
CDR3 DNA: TGTGCCAGCTACGACCGAGGAGTAAGCTATGGCTACACCTTC

D gene: TRBD1
clone size: .
V gene: TRBV7-2
J gene: TRBJ2-7
CDR3 protein: CASSFWTGSYEQYF
CDR3 DNA: TGTGCCAGCAGCTTCTGGACAGGCTCCTACGAGCAGTACTTC

D gene: .
clone size: .
V gene: TRBV19
J gene: TRBJ1-5
CDR3 protein: CATCSVGNQPQHF
CDR3 DNA: TGTGCCACCTGTAGCGTCGGGAATCAGCCCCAGCATTTT

D gene: TRBD1
clone size: .
V gene: TRBV6-5
J gene: TRBJ1-4
CDR3 protein: CASRGQGCEKLFF
CDR3 DNA: TGTGCCAGCAGGGGACAGGGTTGTGAAAAACTGTTTTTT

D gene: .
clone size: .
V gene: TRBV6-2/TRBV6-3
J gene: TRBJ2-2
CDR3 protein: CASSYRPRTRNTGELFF
CDR3 DNA: TGTGCCAGCAGTTACCGACCTCGGACAAGGAACACCGGGGAGCTGTTTTTT

D gene: TRBD1
clone size: .
V gene: TRBV5-6
J gene: TRBJ2-5
CDR3 protein: CASSLAQGALGPGAETQYF
CDR3 DNA: TGTGCCAGCAGCTTGGCGCAGGGGGCTCTAGGGCCCGGTGCGGAGACCCAGTACTTC

D gene: TRBD2
clone size: .
V gene: TRBV11-2
J gene: TRBJ2-5
CDR3 protein: CASSPGTSGGEETQYF
CDR3 DNA: TGTGCCAGCAGCCCGGGGACTAGCGGGGGGGAAGAGACCCAGTACTTC

D gene: .
clone size: .
V gene: TRBV10-2
J gene: TRBJ1-5
CDR3 protein: CASRGTLNQPQHF
CDR3 DNA: TGCGCCAGCAGGGGGACATTAAATCAGCCCCAGCATTTT

D gene: .
clone size: .
V gene: TRBV28
J gene: TRBJ2-5
CDR3 protein: CASSQQASMGSQYF
CDR3 DNA: TGTGCCAGCAGTCAACAGGCCAGCATGGGGTCGCAGTACTTC

D gene: TRBD2
clone size: .
V gene: TRBV19
J gene: TRBJ2-4
CDR3 protein: CATRGGARNIQYF
CDR3 DNA: TGTGCCACCCGCGGGGGGGCCCGAAACATTCAGTACTTC

D gene: TRBD2
clone size: .
V gene: TRBV5-4
J gene: TRBJ2-1
CDR3 protein: CASSSLLRGVYEQFF
CDR3 DNA: TGTGCCAGCAGCTCGCTTCTGCGGGGGGTATATGAGCAGTTCTTC

D gene: .
clone size: .
V gene: TRBV6-5
J gene: TRBJ2-3
CDR3 protein: CASRRDFLAADTQYF
CDR3 DNA: TGTGCCAGCAGAAGGGACTTCCTAGCCGCAGATACGCAGTATTTT

D gene: TRBD1
clone size: .
V gene: TRBV18
J gene: TRBJ1-2
CDR3 protein: CASSPGTGFNYGYTF
CDR3 DNA: TGTGCCAGCTCACCGGGGACAGGGTTTAACTATGGCTACACCTTC

D gene: TRBD2
clone size: .
V gene: TRBV2
J gene: TRBJ2-3
CDR3 protein: CASNGRVTDTQYF
CDR3 DNA: TGTGCCAGCAATGGGAGGGTCACAGATACGCAGTATTTT

D gene: .
clone size: .
V gene: TRBV11-3
J gene: TRBJ1-1
CDR3 protein: CASSFPRHRHYFMNTEAFF
CDR3 DNA: TGTGCCAGCAGCTTCCCTCGACACCGCCATTATTTCATGAACACTGAAGCTTTCTTT

D gene: TRBD1
clone size: .
V gene: TRBV7-9
J gene: TRBJ2-1
CDR3 protein: CASSLPGQGFDEQFF
CDR3 DNA: TGTGCCAGCAGCTTACCGGGACAGGGGTTCGATGAGCAGTTCTTC

D gene: TRBD2
clone size: .
V gene: TRBV3-1/TRBV3-2
J gene: TRBJ2-7
CDR3 protein: CASSQGASGGRYEQYF
CDR3 DNA: TGTGCCAGCAGCCAGGGGGCGAGCGGGGGCCGCTACGAGCAGTACTTC

D gene: .
clone size: .
V gene: TRBV6-5
J gene: TRBJ1-2
CDR3 protein: CASSYSGASSYGYTF
CDR3 DNA: TGTGCCAGCAGTTACAGTGGGGCATCGAGCTATGGCTACACCTTC

D gene: .
clone size: .
V gene: TRBV5-4
J gene: TRBJ2-1
CDR3 protein: CASSLAVVGDEQFF
CDR3 DNA: TGTGCCAGCAGCTTGGCCGTTGTCGGGGATGAGCAGTTCTTC

D gene: .
clone size: .
V gene: TRBV18
J gene: TRBJ2-2
CDR3 protein: CASSKTTNTGELFF
CDR3 DNA: TGTGCCAGCTCAAAAACAACGAACACCGGGGAGCTGTTTTTT

D gene: .
clone size: .
V gene: TRBV6-5
J gene: TRBJ2-7
CDR3 protein: CASSYSGPYEQYF
CDR3 DNA: TGTGCCAGCAGTTACTCCGGTCCCTACGAGCAGTACTTC

D gene: .
clone size: .
V gene: TRBV28
J gene: TRBJ1-5
CDR3 protein: CASRLKLRSNQPQHF
CDR3 DNA: TGTGCCAGCAGGCTAAAGCTGCGTAGCAATCAGCCCCAGCATTTT

D gene: .
clone size: .
V gene: TRBV6-5
J gene: TRBJ2-5
CDR3 protein: CASRKTGLETQYF
CDR3 DNA: TGTGCCAGCAGGAAGACAGGATTAGAGACCCAGTACTTC

D gene: .
clone size: once
V gene: TRBV12-3/TRBV12-4
J gene: TRBJ1-1
CDR3 protein: CASSFGGGTEAFF
CDR3 DNA: TGTGCCAGCAGTTTCGGCGGGGGCACTGAAGCTTTCTTT

D gene: .
clone size: .
V gene: TRBV4-2
J gene: TRBJ1-5
CDR3 protein: CASSLRANVEGHQPQHF
CDR3 DNA: TGTGCCAGCAGCCTACGGGCAAACGTGGAGGGGCATCAGCCCCAGCATTTT

D gene: .
clone size: .
V gene: TRBV5-1
J gene: TRBJ2-6
CDR3 protein: CASMSSGANVLTF
CDR3 DNA: TGCGCCAGCATGAGCTCTGGGGCCAACGTCCTGACTTTC

D gene: .
clone size: .
V gene: TRBV6-2/TRBV6-3
J gene: TRBJ2-2
CDR3 protein: CASSYSLGGVGELFF
CDR3 DNA: TGTGCCAGCAGTTACTCGCTGGGGGGAGTCGGGGAGCTGTTTTTT

D gene: TRBD1
clone size: .
V gene: TRBV11-2
J gene: TRBJ2-5
CDR3 protein: CASSSRGQGAAETQYF
CDR3 DNA: TGTGCCAGCAGCTCCAGAGGACAGGGGGCCGCTGAGACCCAGTACTTC

D gene: .
clone size: .
V gene: TRBV11-2
J gene: TRBJ1-5
CDR3 protein: CASSSSGHF
CDR3 DNA: TGTGCCAGCAGCTCCTCGGGGCATTTT

D gene: .
clone size: many
V gene: TRBV27
J gene: TRBJ2-5
CDR3 protein: CASSFGSPQETQYF
CDR3 DNA: TGTGCCAGCAGTTTCGGGTCGCCACAAGAGACCCAGTACTTC

D gene: TRBD1
clone size: .
V gene: TRBV5-5
J gene: TRBJ2-1
CDR3 protein: CASSPGQVYNEQFF
CDR3 DNA: TGTGCCAGCAGCCCGGGACAGGTATACAATGAGCAGTTCTTC

D gene: TRBD1
clone size: .
V gene: TRBV27
J gene: TRBJ2-7
CDR3 protein: CASSIGTVYEQYF
CDR3 DNA: TGTGCCAGCAGTATCGGGACAGTTTACGAGCAGTACTTC

D gene: .
clone size: .
V gene: TRBV11-2
J gene: TRBJ2-7
CDR3 protein: CASSFGGGTYEQYF
CDR3 DNA: TGTGCCAGCAGCTTCGGTGGCGGGACCTACGAGCAGTACTTC

D gene: TRBD1
clone size: .
V gene: TRBV15
J gene: TRBJ1-1
CDR3 protein: CATSGSRQGVVMNTEAFF
CDR3 DNA: TGTGCCACCAGCGGGTCGAGACAGGGGGTAGTCATGAACACTGAAGCTTTCTTT

D gene: .
clone size: .
V gene: TRBV9
J gene: TRBJ1-6
CDR3 protein: CASSPTPGAGPNSPLHF
CDR3 DNA: TGTGCCAGCAGCCCGACACCTGGGGCAGGACCCAATTCACCCCTCCACTTT

D gene: TRBD2
clone size: .
V gene: TRBV5-4
J gene: TRBJ2-3
CDR3 protein: CASSRAGGSTDTQYF
CDR3 DNA: TGTGCCAGCAGTCGAGCGGGGGGGAGCACAGATACGCAGTATTTT

D gene: TRBD2
clone size: .
V gene: TRBV7-9
J gene: TRBJ2-3
CDR3 protein: CASSWVLAGGPTDTQYF
CDR3 DNA: TGTGCCAGCAGTTGGGTTCTAGCGGGGGGCCCCACAGATACGCAGTATTTT

D gene: .
clone size: once
V gene: TRBV27
J gene: TRBJ1-2
CDR3 protein: CASSLKGVHNGYTF
CDR3 DNA: TGTGCCAGCAGTTTAAAGGGGGTCCATAATGGCTACACCTTC

D gene: .
clone size: .
V gene: TRBV18
J gene: TRBJ2-7
CDR3 protein: CASSPGGFYEQYF
CDR3 DNA: TGTGCCAGCTCACCCGGAGGGTTTTACGAGCAGTACTTC

D gene: TRBD1
clone size: .
V gene: TRBV3-1/TRBV3-2
J gene: TRBJ1-1
CDR3 protein: CASSQLQGATEAFF
CDR3 DNA: TGTGCCAGCAGCCAGCTACAGGGGGCCACTGAAGCTTTCTTT

D gene: .
clone size: .
V gene: TRBV5-8
J gene: TRBJ2-3
CDR3 protein: CASSLRGHTDTQYF
CDR3 DNA: TGTGCCAGCAGCTTGAGAGGGCACACAGATACGCAGTATTTT

D gene: .
clone size: once
V gene: TRBV18
J gene: TRBJ1-3
CDR3 protein: CASSPPQGVGNTIYF
CDR3 DNA: TGTGCCAGCTCACCACCCCAGGGTGTCGGAAACACCATATATTTT

D gene: .
clone size: .
V gene: TRBV5-1
J gene: TRBJ1-1
CDR3 protein: CASSLVSRDSAFF
CDR3 DNA: TGCGCCAGCAGCTTGGTTAGTAGGGACTCAGCTTTCTTT

D gene: .
clone size: .
V gene: TRBV5-5
J gene: TRBJ1-6
CDR3 protein: CASSLRRLNSPLHF
CDR3 DNA: TGTGCCAGCAGCTTGCGCAGACTTAATTCACCCCTCCACTTT

D gene: .
clone size: .
V gene: TRBV4-1
J gene: TRBJ1-1
CDR3 protein: CASSQRGNTEAFF
CDR3 DNA: TGCGCCAGCAGCCAGCGAGGGAACACTGAAGCTTTCTTT

D gene: TRBD1
clone size: .
V gene: TRBV3-1/TRBV3-2
J gene: TRBJ1-2
CDR3 protein: CASSQEPGGHYYGYTF
CDR3 DNA: TGTGCCAGCAGCCAAGAACCAGGGGGCCACTACTATGGCTACACCTTC

D gene: TRBD1
clone size: .
V gene: TRBV7-9
J gene: TRBJ2-5
CDR3 protein: CASSAGQGIPYQETQYF
CDR3 DNA: TGTGCCAGCAGCGCAGGACAGGGGATTCCATACCAAGAGACCCAGTACTTC

D gene: .
clone size: .
V gene: TRBV5-4
J gene: TRBJ2-5
CDR3 protein: CASSLQGRETQYF
CDR3 DNA: TGTGCCAGCAGCCTACAGGGACGAGAGACCCAGTACTTC

D gene: TRBD1
clone size: .
V gene: TRBV5-1
J gene: TRBJ1-1
CDR3 protein: CASSRTGNSPTEAFF
CDR3 DNA: TGCGCCAGCAGTCGGACAGGGAATTCGCCCACTGAAGCTTTCTTT

D gene: .
clone size: .
V gene: TRBV7-9
J gene: TRBJ1-4
CDR3 protein: CASSFVRGKGEKLFF
CDR3 DNA: TGTGCCAGCAGCTTTGTAAGGGGCAAAGGGGAAAAACTGTTTTTT

D gene: .
clone size: .
V gene: TRBV19
J gene: TRBJ1-5
CDR3 protein: CASSVRGVNQPQHF
CDR3 DNA: TGTGCCAGTAGTGTAAGGGGCGTTAATCAGCCCCAGCATTTT

D gene: TRBD1
clone size: once
V gene: TRBV28
J gene: TRBJ2-2
CDR3 protein: CASHRGDTGELFF
CDR3 DNA: TGTGCCAGCCACAGGGGGGACACCGGGGAGCTGTTTTTT

D gene: TRBD2
clone size: .
V gene: TRBV7-8
J gene: TRBJ2-5
CDR3 protein: CASRPQGLAGGPGLQTQYF
CDR3 DNA: TGTGCCAGCAGACCCCAGGGACTAGCGGGGGGGCCTGGGTTGCAGACCCAGTACTTC

D gene: .
clone size: .
V gene: TRBV27
J gene: TRBJ1-1
CDR3 protein: CASCGNTEAFF
CDR3 DNA: TGTGCCAGCTGCGGAAACACTGAAGCTTTCTTT

D gene: .
clone size: .
V gene: TRBV7-9
J gene: TRBJ2-7
CDR3 protein: CASSLAWTEGYEQYF
CDR3 DNA: TGTGCCAGCAGCTTAGCGTGGACAGAGGGGTACGAGCAGTACTTC

D gene: .
clone size: once
V gene: TRBV7-9
J gene: TRBJ2-7
CDR3 protein: CASSLVESYEQYF
CDR3 DNA: TGTGCCAGCAGCCTAGTAGAGAGCTACGAGCAGTACTTC